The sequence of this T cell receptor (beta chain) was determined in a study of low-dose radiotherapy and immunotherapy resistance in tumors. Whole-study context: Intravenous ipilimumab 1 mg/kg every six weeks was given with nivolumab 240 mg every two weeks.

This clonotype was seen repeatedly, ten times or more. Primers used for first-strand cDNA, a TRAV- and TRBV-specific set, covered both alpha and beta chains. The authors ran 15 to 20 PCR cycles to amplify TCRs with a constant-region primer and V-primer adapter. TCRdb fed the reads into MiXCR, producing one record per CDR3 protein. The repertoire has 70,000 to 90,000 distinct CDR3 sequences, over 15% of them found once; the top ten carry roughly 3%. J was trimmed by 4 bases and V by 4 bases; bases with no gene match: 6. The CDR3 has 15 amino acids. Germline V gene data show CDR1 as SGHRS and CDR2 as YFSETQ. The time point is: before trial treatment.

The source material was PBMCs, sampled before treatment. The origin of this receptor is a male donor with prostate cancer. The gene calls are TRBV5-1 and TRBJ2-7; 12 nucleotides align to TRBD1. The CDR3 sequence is CASSAGTGGQYEQYF. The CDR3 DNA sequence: TGCGCCAGCAGCGCCGGGACAGGGGGCCAGTACGAGCAGTACTTC.